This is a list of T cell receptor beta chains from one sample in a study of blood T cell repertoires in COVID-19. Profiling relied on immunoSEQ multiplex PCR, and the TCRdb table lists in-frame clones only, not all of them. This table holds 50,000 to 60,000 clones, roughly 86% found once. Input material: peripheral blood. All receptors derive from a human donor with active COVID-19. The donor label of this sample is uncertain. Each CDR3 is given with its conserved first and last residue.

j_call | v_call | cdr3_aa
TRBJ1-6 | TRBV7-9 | CASSWGGRNSPLHF
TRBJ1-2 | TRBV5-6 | CASSVDRAYFDYGYTF
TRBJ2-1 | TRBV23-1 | CASSQSTSGSIDNEQFF
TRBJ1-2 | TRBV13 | CASSLEVGGYYGYTF
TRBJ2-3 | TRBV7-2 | CASSPRGLAGGWDTQYF
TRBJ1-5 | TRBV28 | CASSTPDRDDQPQHF
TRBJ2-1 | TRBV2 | CASRTGLVSPFF
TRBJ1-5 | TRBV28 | CASSFPQGGNQPQHF
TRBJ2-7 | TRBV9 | CASSSQAGGPDEQYF
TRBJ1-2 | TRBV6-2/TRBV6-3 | CASSYAGTPYGYTF
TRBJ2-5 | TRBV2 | CASRRGRDHQETQYF
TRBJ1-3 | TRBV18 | CASSPLDRRSGNTIYF
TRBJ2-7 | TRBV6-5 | CASSSGTSGIYEQYF
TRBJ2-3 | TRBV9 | CASSVESLPDTQYF
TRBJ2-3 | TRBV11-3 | CASSHPGQGIDTQYF
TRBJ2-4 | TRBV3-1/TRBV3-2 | CASSHREAAGENIQYF
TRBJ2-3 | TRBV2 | CASSLGQGVDTQYF
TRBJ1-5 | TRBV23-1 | CASSKPGQGYPSNQPQHF
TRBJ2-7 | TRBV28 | CASSQTGLSYEQYF
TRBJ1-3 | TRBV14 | CASSQRQGWVDTIYF
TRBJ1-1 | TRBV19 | CASSVYRGTEAFF
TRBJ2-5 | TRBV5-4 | CASSLGQGGETQYF
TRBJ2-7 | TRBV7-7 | CASSPAQGIYEQYF
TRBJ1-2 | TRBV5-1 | CASKFSYLNYGYTF
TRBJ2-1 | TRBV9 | CASSVAGGGEQFF
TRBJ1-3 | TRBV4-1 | CASSQEGHGGYSGNTIYF
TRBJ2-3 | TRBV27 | CASSLMGRLDTDTQYF
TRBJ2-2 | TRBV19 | CASSIVRVGELFF
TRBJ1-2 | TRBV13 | CASSLVGQVGGYTF
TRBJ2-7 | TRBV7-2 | CASSFGTEKYYEQYF
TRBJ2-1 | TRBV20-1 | CSASIPASDEQFF
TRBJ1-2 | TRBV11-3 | CASSRGRDPSLYGYTF
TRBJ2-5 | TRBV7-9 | CASSTPGTAQETQYF
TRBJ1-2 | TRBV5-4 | CASSLRSEDHGYTF
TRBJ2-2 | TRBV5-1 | CASSKGADPTGELFF
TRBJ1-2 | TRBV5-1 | CASSLVQGEYGYTF
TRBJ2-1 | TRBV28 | CASSLGTGGLVEQFF
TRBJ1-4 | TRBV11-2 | CASSLRVATNEKLFF
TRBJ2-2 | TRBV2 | CASSRTSGVGGELFF
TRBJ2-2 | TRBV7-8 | CASSLGGDISHTGELFF